This section outlines one T cell receptor beta chain sequence together with its context. Antigen unknown. Antigen-specific CD4+ T cells were expanded (with viral peptide pools) by the ViraFEST assay ahead of sequencing. Culturing for approximately 10 days preceded CD4+ T cell isolation. Vaccinated participants had no history of SARS-CoV-2 infection and tested negative for nucleocapsid antibodies. This sample is drawn from a study of vaccination effects on CD4 cells after COVID-19. Overall study results and limits: Convalescent patients numbered few in the study; early post-infection timepoints were missing entirely. There was only 1 of 255 vaccine-induced clones in healthy vaccinees that cross-reacted with common cold coronaviruses.

Assay: immunoSEQ multiplex PCR; the TCRdb copy retains only in-frame clones and omits some. The table records about 55,000 clones, 70% of them present only once. Losses at the gene ends were 5 bases for V and 7 bases for J; bases not matched to a gene: 7. The CDR3 has 13 residues. CDR1 is MNHEY, CDR2 SVGAGI, per germline. This specimen consisted of CD4+ T cells from PBMCs cultured with SARS-CoV-2 spike peptides, obtained before COVID-19 vaccination. The source of this sequence is a human donor who received a COVID-19 vaccine. The chain combines TRBV6-5 with TRBJ1-2, with 7 bases that match TRBD1. Written as DNA, the CDR3 is TGTGCCAGCAGTCCGCACCGGGACAGTGGCTACACCTTC. Protein product: CASSPHRDSGYTF.